A selection of T cell receptor beta chains follows, all from one sample in a study of blood T cell repertoires in COVID-19. Assay: immunoSEQ multiplex PCR; the TCRdb copy retains only in-frame clones and omits some. The sample yields about 430,000 clones, roughly 88% seen once. The sample taken for sequencing was PBMCs or T cells enriched from blood (not recorded which). These receptors originate from a woman aged 18-29 years who had been exposed to COVID-19. CDR3s include the opening cysteine and the closing phenylalanine or tryptophan. A D gene is named only where the DNA matches it firmly. Rows may omit the clone size; those that give it use once, few, many or a size class.

TRBJ1-4 TRBV4-3 . . 15 TGCGCCAGCAGCCCCCGGGAAGGGCTTTCTGAAAAACTGTTTTTT CASSPREGLSEKLFF
TRBJ2-3 TRBV4-3 . TRBD2 17 TGCGCCAGCAGCCAAGATAGGCTAGCGGGGGATCCAGATACGCAGTATTTT CASSQDRLAGDPDTQYF
TRBJ2-3 TRBV7-9 . . 12 TGTGCCAGCAGCTTAAGCGGAGATACGCAGTATTTT CASSLSGDTQYF
TRBJ1-2 TRBV12-3/TRBV12-4 . . 13 TGTGCCAGCAGTTTCGCGGGTAATACTGGCTACACCTTC CASSFAGNTGYTF
TRBJ2-1 TRBV6-2/TRBV6-3 . . 15 TGTGCCAGCAGCCTTCAGGGTAGCTCCTACAATGAGCAGTTCTTC CASSLQGSSYNEQFF
TRBJ2-7 TRBV14 . . 12 TGTGCCAGCAGCCATTCGAGCCACGAGCAGTACTTC CASSHSSHEQYF
TRBJ2-1 TRBV10-3 . . 16 TGTGCCATCAGTGAGTCAGGGCAGGGGAAGATCTATGAGCAGTTCTTC CAISESGQGKIYEQFF
TRBJ2-1 TRBV6-5 . TRBD1 16 TGTGCCAGCAGTTACCCCCCCGGACAGGGGCCCAATGAGCAGTTCTTC CASSYPPGQGPNEQFF
TRBJ2-7 TRBV7-2 . . 14 TGTGCCAGCAGCTTAGTCAGTCTCGGGTACGAGCAGTACTTC CASSLVSLGYEQYF
TRBJ1-4 TRBV28 . TRBD1 15 TGTGCCAGCAGTATAAGACAGGGGACTAATGAAAAACTGTTTTTT CASSIRQGTNEKLFF
TRBJ1-1 TRBV6-5 . TRBD1 15 TGTGCCAGCAGTTACGACGGACAGGGGAAGACTGAAGCTTTCTTT CASSYDGQGKTEAFF
TRBJ1-4 TRBV3-1/TRBV3-2 . TRBD1 14 TGTGCCAGCAGCTGGACAGGGGGCGCAGAAAAACTGTTTTTT CASSWTGGAEKLFF
TRBJ2-7 TRBV5-6 . TRBD2 17 TGTGCCAGCAGCTGGGGACTAGCGGGAGCCGTCTCCTACGAGCAGTACTTC CASSWGLAGAVSYEQYF
TRBJ1-2 TRBV29-1 . . 12 TGCAGCGTTGGTGGAGGGTTCTATGGCTACACCTTC CSVGGGFYGYTF
TRBJ2-3 TRBV11-2 . TRBD2 14 TGTGCCAGCAGCCCCCAGCGGGGCCTAAATACGCAGTATTTT CASSPQRGLNTQYF
TRBJ1-2 TRBV27 . TRBD1 15 TGTGCCAGCAGTCTCGGACAGGGAAGGTTCTATGGCTACACCTTC CASSLGQGRFYGYTF
TRBJ2-7 TRBV6-2/TRBV6-3 once TRBD2 15 TGTGCCAGCAGCTATAGCGGGGGGCCTACCTACGAGCAGTACTTC CASSYSGGPTYEQYF
TRBJ1-1 TRBV27 . . 12 TGTGCCAGCAGTATTGACAGGACTGAAGCTTTCTTT CASSIDRTEAFF
TRBJ2-7 TRBV7-9 . . 13 TGTGCCAGCAGCTCCGGGGGTCTAGACGAGCAGTACTTC CASSSGGLDEQYF
TRBJ2-1 TRBV27 . TRBD2 16 TGTGCCAGCAGTCGTAGCGGGAGGGTCTCCTACAATGAGCAGTTCTTC CASSRSGRVSYNEQFF
TRBJ1-2 TRBV4-1 . . 15 TGCGCCAGCAGCCACGAGGATGGGAGTTACTATGGCTACACCTTC CASSHEDGSYYGYTF
TRBJ1-6 TRBV18 . TRBD1 15 TGTGCCAGCTCACCGACAGGGGGGGCTTATTCACCCCTCCACTTT CASSPTGGAYSPLHF
TRBJ1-5 TRBV24-1 . TRBD1 13 TGTGCCACCAGCACACAGGGGAATCAGCCCCAGCATTTT CATSTQGNQPQHF
TRBJ1-5 TRBV12-3/TRBV12-4 . . 13 TGTGCCAGCACCAAAGGGACAAATCAGCCCCAGCATTTT CASTKGTNQPQHF
TRBJ1-2 TRBV28 few TRBD1 16 TGTGCCAGCAGTTCCCCTCGGACAGGGGGCGGCTATGGCTACACCTTC CASSSPRTGGGYGYTF
TRBJ1-1 TRBV21-1 . . 12 TGTGCCAGCAGCAAAGGGAGGGAAGAAGCTTTCTTT CASSKGREEAFF
TRBJ1-1 TRBV10-3 . TRBD1 14 TGTGCCATCAGTGGCCAGGGGGCGCACACTGAAGCTTTCTTT CAISGQGAHTEAFF
TRBJ1-5 TRBV7-2 . . 15 TGTGCCAGCAGCCTACAGGACCGAGAAAGACCACCCCAGCATTTT CASSLQDRERPPQHF
TRBJ2-3 TRBV28 . TRBD2 15 TGTGCCAGCAGTTTTGGACGAGCGGGGGCAGATACGCAGTATTTT CASSFGRAGADTQYF
TRBJ2-1 TRBV7-6 . . 16 TGTGCCAGCAGCCCCACAGGGAGATCAGGGTACAATGAGCAGTTCTTC CASSPTGRSGYNEQFF
TRBJ2-1 TRBV6-5 . . 13 TGTGCCAGCAGTTATGTTGGGGGGTTTGAGCAGTTCTTC CASSYVGGFEQFF
TRBJ2-5 TRBV9 once . 12 TGTGCCAGCAGCCCAAGCGGGGAGACCCAGTACTTC CASSPSGETQYF
TRBJ2-1 TRBV19 few TRBD2 15 TGTGCCAGTAGTATAGCCGGGACTAGCGGCAATGAGCAGTTCTTC CASSIAGTSGNEQFF
TRBJ1-1 TRBV7-2 few TRBD1 14 TGTGCCAGCTTACCCGGGACAGCGAACACTGAAGCTTTCTTT CASLPGTANTEAFF
TRBJ2-7 TRBV18 . . 15 TGTGCCAGCTCACCCAACACAGGTGCAACCTACGAGCAGTACTTC CASSPNTGATYEQYF
TRBJ1-6 TRBV7-2 . . 14 TGTGCCAGCAGAACGGGCTCCTATAATTCACCCCTCCACTTT CASRTGSYNSPLHF
TRBJ1-5 TRBV28 . . 15 TGTGCCAGCAGTTCCACGACAATTATGGATCAGCCCCAGCATTTT CASSSTTIMDQPQHF
TRBJ2-2 TRBV5-1 . . 16 TGCGCCAGCAGCTCTGAGGGCTTTTCCTTAACCGGGGAGCTGTTTTTT CASSSEGFSLTGELFF
TRBJ2-3 TRBV19 once . 15 TGTGCCAGTAGTGACCGTCCAGGAACTACAGATACGCAGTATTTT CASSDRPGTTDTQYF
TRBJ2-7 TRBV12-3/TRBV12-4 . . 13 TGTGCCAGCAGTTTTGCATCTACCTACGAGCAGTACTTC CASSFASTYEQYF
TRBJ2-1 TRBV14 . TRBD2 13 TGTGCCAGCAGCCAATTTCTAGCGGCTGAGCAGTTCTTC CASSQFLAAEQFF
TRBJ2-1 TRBV14 . TRBD2 13 TGTGCCAGCAGCCCCCAAACTAGCGGCAGGGGAGTCTTC CASSPQTSGRGVF
TRBJ2-7 TRBV29-1 . TRBD1 12 TGCAGCGTTGGTACAGGGGCCTACGAGCAGTACTTC CSVGTGAYEQYF
TRBJ1-5 TRBV28 once . 14 TGTGCCAGCAGCCCCGGGGGGGGCTCTCAGCCCCAGCATTTT CASSPGGGSQPQHF
TRBJ1-4 TRBV18 . TRBD1 16 TGTGCCAGCTCGCCGATCGGACAGGGGGCATTAGTAGGACTGTTTTTT CASSPIGQGALVGLFF
TRBJ2-5 TRBV3-1/TRBV3-2 . . 15 TGTGCCAGCAGCCCCCGGGACTTCGGTATGGAGACCCAGTACTTC CASSPRDFGMETQYF
TRBJ1-5 TRBV3-1/TRBV3-2 . . 14 TGTGCCAGCAGCCAGCGGCTCAACAATCAGCCCCAGCATTTT CASSQRLNNQPQHF
TRBJ2-1 TRBV7-2 . . 16 TGTGCCAGCAGCGAACGACTTCGCGGGGATTACAATGAGCAGTTCTTC CASSERLRGDYNEQFF
TRBJ2-3 TRBV24-1 . TRBD2 15 TGTGCCACCAGTGTCCCAGCGGGAGGGACAGATACGCAGTATTTT CATSVPAGGTDTQYF
TRBJ2-3 TRBV15 . TRBD2 16 TGTGCCACCAGCAGAGCGGCTAGCGGGAACACAGATACGCAGTATTTT CATSRAASGNTDTQYF
TRBJ2-7 TRBV11-3 . . 14 TGTGCCAGCAGCATCACGGACAGCTCCTACGAGCAGTACTTC CASSITDSSYEQYF
TRBJ1-4 TRBV11-2 . . 18 TGTGCCAGCAGCTTAGGGGCAGGGGAAACCTTAACTAATGAAAAACTGTTTTTT CASSLGAGETLTNEKLFF
TRBJ1-1 TRBV7-2 few TRBD1 15 TGTGCCAGCGCCATTTCCGGGACAGCGAACACTGAAGCTTTCTTT CASAISGTANTEAFF
TRBJ2-3 TRBV10-1 . TRBD2 16 TGCGCCAGCAGTTCCGACCTAGCGGGGGGCACAGATACGCAGTATTTT CASSSDLAGGTDTQYF